This TCR beta chain came from a study of blood T cell repertoires in COVID-19. Study overall: Donors in the United States, Italy and Spain gave samples during acute or convalescent COVID-19.

TCRdb's copy holds only in-frame clones and misses some; the assay was immunoSEQ multiplex PCR. Among about 230,000 clones listed, around 90% were seen once. Germline V lookup: CDR1 MNHEY, CDR2 SVGAGI. The junction had 4 bases not matched to a gene; V was cut back by 3 bases and J by 2 bases. The CDR3 consists of 15 residues. V and J are TRBV6-5 and TRBJ2-1; 7 positions agree with TRBD1. Sample: peripheral blood. This receptor was obtained from a man aged 25-45 years with COVID-19, enrolled during active disease. This CDR3 reads CASSYSGTAYNEQFF. CDR3 DNA: TGTGCCAGCAGTTATTCCGGGACAGCCTACAATGAGCAGTTCTTC.